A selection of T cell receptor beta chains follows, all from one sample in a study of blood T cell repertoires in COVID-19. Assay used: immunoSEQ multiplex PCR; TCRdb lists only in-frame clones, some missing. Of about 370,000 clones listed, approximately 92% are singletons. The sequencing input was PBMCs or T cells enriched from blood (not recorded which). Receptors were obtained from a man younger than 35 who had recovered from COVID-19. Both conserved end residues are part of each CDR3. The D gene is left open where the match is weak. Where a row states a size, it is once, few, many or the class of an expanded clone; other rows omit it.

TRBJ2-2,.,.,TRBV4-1,TGCGCCAGCAGCTCAGGGGTTAAAACCGGGGAGCTGTTTTTT,CASSSGVKTGELFF
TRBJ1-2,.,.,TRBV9,TGTGCCAGCAGCAGTAGCCCCCGGGCCGCGGGGGGCTACACCTTC,CASSSSPRAAGGYTF
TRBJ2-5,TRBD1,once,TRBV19,TGTGCCAGTTCTAGACAGGGCGGGCGTGAGACCCAGTACTTC,CASSRQGGRETQYF
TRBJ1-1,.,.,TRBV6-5,TGTGCCAGCAGTTACGGTCATGCGGCTTTCTTT,CASSYGHAAFF
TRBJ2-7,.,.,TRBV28,TGTGCCAGCAGGGCCGGGACAACATCCTACGAGCAGTACTTC,CASRAGTTSYEQYF
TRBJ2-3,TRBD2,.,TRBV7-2,TGTGCCAGCAGCGAACTAGCGGGATGGGGTACGCAGTATTTT,CASSELAGWGTQYF
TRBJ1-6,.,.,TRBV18,TGTGCCAGCTCTCCCTCGGCGGGGGGCGCCCCCGGATCACCCCTCCACTTT,CASSPSAGGAPGSPLHF
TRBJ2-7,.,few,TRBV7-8,TGTGCCAGCAGTATCCGGGTGGGGCCCTTGGTCTACGAGCAGTACTTC,CASSIRVGPLVYEQYF
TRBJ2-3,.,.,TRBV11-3,TGTGCCAGCAGCTTAGGGGGCTCTGCAGGGAGCACAGATACGCAGTATTTT,CASSLGGSAGSTDTQYF
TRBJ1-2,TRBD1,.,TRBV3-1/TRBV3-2,TGTGCCAGCAGCTTCCGGACAGGGTCCAACTATGGCTACACCTTC,CASSFRTGSNYGYTF
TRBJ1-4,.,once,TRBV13,TGTGCCAGCAGCTCCGGACTGGCAACTAATGAAAAACTGTTTTTT,CASSSGLATNEKLFF
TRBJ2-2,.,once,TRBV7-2,TGTGCCAGCAGCTTAGACTACCTATCGGACACCGGGGAGCTGTTTTTT,CASSLDYLSDTGELFF
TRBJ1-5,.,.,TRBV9,TGTGCCAGCAGCGTAGCTCCCGCGTTCAATCAGCCCCAGCATTTT,CASSVAPAFNQPQHF
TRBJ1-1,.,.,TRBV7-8,TGTGCCAGCAGCTTGGGGGCAGGCACTGAAGCTTTCTTT,CASSLGAGTEAFF
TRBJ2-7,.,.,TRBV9,TGTGCCAGCAGCGTAGGCTGGCGGGGTACCTACGAGCAGTACTTC,CASSVGWRGTYEQYF
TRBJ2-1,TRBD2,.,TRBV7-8,TGTGCCAGCAGCTTAGCCTTCCCGGGACTAGCGGGGGAAAAGAGCTCCTACAATGAGCAGTTCTTC,CASSLAFPGLAGEKSSYNEQFF
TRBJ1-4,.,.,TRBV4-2,TGTGCCAGCAGGAGAGAGGTAGATGAAAAACTGTTTTTT,CASRREVDEKLFF
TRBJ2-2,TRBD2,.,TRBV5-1,TGCGCCAGCAGCTTGGCGGTAGCGGGGTACGGGGAGCTGTTTTTT,CASSLAVAGYGELFF
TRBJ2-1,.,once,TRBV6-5,TGTGCCAGCAGTTACTCCCTTTCGTCCGATGAGCAGTTCTTC,CASSYSLSSDEQFF
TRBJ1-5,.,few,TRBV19,TGTGCCAGTAGTATCCGCGGGGGGAATCAGCCCCAGCATTTT,CASSIRGGNQPQHF
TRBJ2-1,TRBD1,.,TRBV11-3,TGTGCCAGCAGCTTACGGGACAGGGGGCCCAATGAGCAGTTCTTC,CASSLRDRGPNEQFF
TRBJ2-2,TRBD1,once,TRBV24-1,TGTGCCACCAGTGATGAAACAGGGGCCGGGGAGCTGTTTTTT,CATSDETGAGELFF
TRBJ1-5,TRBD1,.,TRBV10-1,TGCGCCAGCAGGGACAGGGGAACTAGTCAGCCCCAGCATTTT,CASRDRGTSQPQHF
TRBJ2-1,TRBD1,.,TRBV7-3,TGTGCCAGCAGCTTTAGGACAGGAGCCCATGAGCAGTTCTTC,CASSFRTGAHEQFF
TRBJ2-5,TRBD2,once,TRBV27,TGTGCCAGCAGTCCACGACTAGCGGGTCAAGAGACCCAGTACTTC,CASSPRLAGQETQYF
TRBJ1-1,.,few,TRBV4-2,TGTGCCAGCACCACGGACAGTCTCTTGAACACTGAAGCTTTCTTT,CASTTDSLLNTEAFF
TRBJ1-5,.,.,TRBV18,TGTGCCAGCTCACCACTATCCGATCAGCCCCAGCATTTT,CASSPLSDQPQHF
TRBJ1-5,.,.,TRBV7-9,TGTGCCAGCAGTTCGTCTATGCGGGGCGAGCCCCAGCATTTT,CASSSSMRGEPQHF
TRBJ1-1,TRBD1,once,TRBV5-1,TGCGCCAGCAGCTGGAAGGGGGCGGACACTGAAGCTTTCTTT,CASSWKGADTEAFF
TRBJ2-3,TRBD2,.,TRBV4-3,TGCGCCAGCAGCCAAGAAGGCCGGCGGACTAGCGGGCGTACGCAGTATTTT,CASSQEGRRTSGRTQYF
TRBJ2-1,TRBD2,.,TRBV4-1,TGCGCCAGCAGCCAAGAAAAAACTAGCGGGGGGGTTGAGCAGTTCTTC,CASSQEKTSGGVEQFF
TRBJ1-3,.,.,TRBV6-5,TGTGCCAGCTCCTTTCTAGGGAGGGTAGGAAACACCATATATTTT,CASSFLGRVGNTIYF
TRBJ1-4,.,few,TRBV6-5,TGTGCCAGCAGTTACCACGGGGGGATACCTCGGGAAAAACTGTTTTTT,CASSYHGGIPREKLFF
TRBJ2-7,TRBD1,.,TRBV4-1,TGCGCCAGCAGCCAACGGGACAGGTACGAGCAGTACTTC,CASSQRDRYEQYF
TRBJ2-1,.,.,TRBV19,TGTGCCAGTAGTATAGTGGTCACAGGGATTTCCTACAATGAGCAGTTCTTC,CASSIVVTGISYNEQFF
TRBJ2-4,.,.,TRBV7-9,TGTGCCAGCAGCTTAAGGGGGGGCGCGTCCAAAAACATTCAGTACTTC,CASSLRGGASKNIQYF
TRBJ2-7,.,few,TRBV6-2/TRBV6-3,TGTGCCAGCAGTCCGTCGACAGTTTACGAGCAGTACTTC,CASSPSTVYEQYF
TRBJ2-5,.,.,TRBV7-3,TGTGCCAGCAGCTTAGGGGGGACAGTTAAAGAGACCCAGTACTTC,CASSLGGTVKETQYF
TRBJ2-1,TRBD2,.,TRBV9,TGTGCCAGCAGCGTAGGGGTAGCGGGACGGAGAGACAATGAGCAGTTCTTC,CASSVGVAGRRDNEQFF
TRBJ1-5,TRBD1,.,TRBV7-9,TGTGCCACATCAGCGGGACAGGGCAATCAGCCCCAGCATTTT,CATSAGQGNQPQHF
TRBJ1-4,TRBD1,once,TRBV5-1,TGCGCCAGCAGCTCCAACAGGGGGCAGGAACTGTTTTTT,CASSSNRGQELFF
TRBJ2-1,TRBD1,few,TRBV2,TGTGCCAGCAGTGCAGGGACAGGGAACAATGAGCAGTTCTTC,CASSAGTGNNEQFF
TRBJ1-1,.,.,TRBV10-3,TGTGCCATCAGGTCCACAGGGAACACTGAAGCTTTCTTT,CAIRSTGNTEAFF
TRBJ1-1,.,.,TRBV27,TGTGCCAGCAGTGCCCAGGACAGACCTGAAGCTTTCTTT,CASSAQDRPEAFF
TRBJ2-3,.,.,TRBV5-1,TGCGCCAGCAGCGCCCGACAACCTAGCACAGATACGCAGTATTTT,CASSARQPSTDTQYF
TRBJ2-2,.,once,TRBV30,TGTGCCTGGAGTGTCTGGGCCCTCACCGGGGAGCTGTTTTTT,CAWSVWALTGELFF
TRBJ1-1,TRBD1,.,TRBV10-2,TGCGCCAGCGAGGCGGGACAGCCAAACACTGAAGCTTTCTTT,CASEAGQPNTEAFF